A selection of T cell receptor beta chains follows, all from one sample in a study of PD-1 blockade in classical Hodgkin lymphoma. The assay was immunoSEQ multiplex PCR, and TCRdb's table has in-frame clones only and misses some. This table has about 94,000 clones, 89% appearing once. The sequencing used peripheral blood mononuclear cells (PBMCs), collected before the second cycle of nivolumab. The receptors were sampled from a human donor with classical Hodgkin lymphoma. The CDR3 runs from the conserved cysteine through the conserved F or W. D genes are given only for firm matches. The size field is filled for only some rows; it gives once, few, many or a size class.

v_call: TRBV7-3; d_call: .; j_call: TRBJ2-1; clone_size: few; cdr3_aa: CASSRTTSNEQFF; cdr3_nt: TGTGCCAGCAGCAGGACTACGTCCAATGAGCAGTTCTTC
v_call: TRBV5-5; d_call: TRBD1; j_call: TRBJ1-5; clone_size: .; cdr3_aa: CASSLTWTGDQPQHF; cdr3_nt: TGTGCCAGCAGCTTAACGTGGACAGGGGACCAGCCCCAGCATTTT
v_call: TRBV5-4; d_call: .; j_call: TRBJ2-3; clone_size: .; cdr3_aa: CASGGGRTDTQYF; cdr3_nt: TGTGCCAGCGGGGGGGGCCGCACAGATACGCAGTATTTT
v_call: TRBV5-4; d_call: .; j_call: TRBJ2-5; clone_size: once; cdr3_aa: CASSLWGRGQETQYF; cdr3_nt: TGTGCCAGCAGCTTGTGGGGGAGGGGGCAGGAGACCCAGTACTTC
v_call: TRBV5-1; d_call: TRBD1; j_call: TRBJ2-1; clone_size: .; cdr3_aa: CASSSGQGNEQFF; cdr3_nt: TGCGCCAGCAGCTCTGGACAGGGCAATGAGCAGTTCTTC
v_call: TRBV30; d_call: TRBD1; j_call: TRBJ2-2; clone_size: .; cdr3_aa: CASRTSGQGWATGELFF; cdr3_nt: TGTGCCTCACGAACCTCAGGACAGGGGTGGGCCACCGGGGAGCTGTTTTTT
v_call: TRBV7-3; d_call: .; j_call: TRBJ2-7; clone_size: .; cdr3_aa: CASSSPHGPGDGDEQYF; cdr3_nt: TGTGCCAGCAGCTCCCCACACGGCCCGGGGGACGGGGACGAGCAGTACTTC
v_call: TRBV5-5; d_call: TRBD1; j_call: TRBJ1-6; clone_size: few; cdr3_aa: CASSIGQGASSPLHF; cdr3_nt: TGTGCCAGCAGCATAGGACAGGGGGCGAGTTCACCCCTCCACTTT
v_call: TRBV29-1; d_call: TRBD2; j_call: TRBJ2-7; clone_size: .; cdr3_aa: CSVTLAGVFEYEQYF; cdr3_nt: TGCAGCGTCACACTAGCGGGAGTCTTCGAGTACGAGCAGTACTTC
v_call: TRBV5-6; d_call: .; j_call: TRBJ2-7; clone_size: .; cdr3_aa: CASSLAYGSYEQYF; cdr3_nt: TGTGCCAGCAGCTTGGCCTACGGGTCCTACGAGCAGTACTTC
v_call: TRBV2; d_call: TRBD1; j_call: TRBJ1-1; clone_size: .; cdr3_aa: CASSGQGANTEAFF; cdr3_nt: TGTGCCAGCAGTGGCCAGGGGGCAAACACTGAAGCTTTCTTT
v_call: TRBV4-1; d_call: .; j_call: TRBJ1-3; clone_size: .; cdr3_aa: CASSQDWGFSVGNTIYF; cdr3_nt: TGCGCCAGCAGCCAAGATTGGGGATTCAGCGTCGGAAACACCATATATTTT
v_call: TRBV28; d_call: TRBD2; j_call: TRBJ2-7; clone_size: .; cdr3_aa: CASTRTSAYYEQYF; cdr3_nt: TGTGCCAGCACCCGGACTAGCGCTTACTACGAGCAGTACTTC
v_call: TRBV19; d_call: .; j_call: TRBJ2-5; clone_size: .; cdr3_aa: CASSSPGPQETQYF; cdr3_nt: TGTGCCAGTAGTTCCCCGGGTCCCCAAGAGACCCAGTACTTC
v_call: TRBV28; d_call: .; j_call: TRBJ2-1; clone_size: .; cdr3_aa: CASSLTGYEQFF; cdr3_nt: TGTGCCAGCAGTCTCACAGGGTATGAGCAGTTCTTC
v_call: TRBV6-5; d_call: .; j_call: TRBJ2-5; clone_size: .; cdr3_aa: CASLREAKETQYF; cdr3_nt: TGTGCCAGCTTGCGGGAAGCGAAAGAGACCCAGTACTTC
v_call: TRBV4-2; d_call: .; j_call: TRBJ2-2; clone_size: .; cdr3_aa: CASSQVGGALDTGELFF; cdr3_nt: TGTGCCAGCAGCCAAGTTGGCGGAGCCCTGGACACCGGGGAGCTGTTTTTT
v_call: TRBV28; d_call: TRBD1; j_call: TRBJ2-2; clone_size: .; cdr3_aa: CASRQGPGELFF; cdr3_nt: TGTGCCAGCAGACAGGGGCCCGGGGAGCTGTTTTTT
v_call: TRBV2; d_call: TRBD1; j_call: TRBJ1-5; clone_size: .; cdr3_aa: CASRGTGGSQQPQHF; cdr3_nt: TGTGCCAGCAGGGGGACAGGGGGCTCCCAACAGCCCCAGCATTTT
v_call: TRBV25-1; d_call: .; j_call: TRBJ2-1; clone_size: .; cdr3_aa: CASSEPDLNNEQFF; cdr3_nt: TGTGCCAGCAGTGAGCCCGATTTGAACAATGAGCAGTTCTTC
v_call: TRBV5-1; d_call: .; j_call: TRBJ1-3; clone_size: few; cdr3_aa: CASSLEGTGGFSGNTIYF; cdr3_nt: TGCGCCAGCAGCTTGGAGGGTACCGGAGGGTTCTCTGGAAACACCATATATTTT
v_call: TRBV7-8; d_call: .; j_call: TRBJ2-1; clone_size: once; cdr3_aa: CASSLASRTEQFF; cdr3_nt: TGTGCCAGCAGCTTAGCCTCTAGGACTGAGCAGTTCTTC
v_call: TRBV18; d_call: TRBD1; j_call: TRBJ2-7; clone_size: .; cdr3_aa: CASSRDRNEQYF; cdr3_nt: TGTGCCAGCTCACGGGACAGAAACGAGCAGTACTTC
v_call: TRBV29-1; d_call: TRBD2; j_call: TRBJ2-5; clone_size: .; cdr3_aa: CSVEGAGGLSSETQYF; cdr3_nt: TGCAGCGTTGAGGGAGCGGGGGGGCTTTCGTCCGAGACCCAGTACTTC
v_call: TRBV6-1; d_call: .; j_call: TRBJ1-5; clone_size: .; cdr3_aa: CASSEGPGQPQHF; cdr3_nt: TGTGCCAGCAGTGAAGGTCCTGGTCAGCCCCAGCATTTT
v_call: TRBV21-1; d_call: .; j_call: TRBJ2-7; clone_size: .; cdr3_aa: CASSNRGRTLRDEQYF; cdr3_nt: TGTGCCAGCAGCAATCGCGGGAGAACTCTCCGGGACGAGCAGTACTTC
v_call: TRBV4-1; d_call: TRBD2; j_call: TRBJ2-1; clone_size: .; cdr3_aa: CASSQEGLAGFNEQFF; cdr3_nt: TGCGCCAGCAGCCAAGAAGGACTAGCGGGTTTTAATGAGCAGTTCTTC
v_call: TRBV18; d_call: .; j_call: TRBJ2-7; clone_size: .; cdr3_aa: CASSPLGRENEQYF; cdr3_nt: TGTGCCAGCTCACCCCTAGGCAGGGAAAACGAGCAGTACTTC
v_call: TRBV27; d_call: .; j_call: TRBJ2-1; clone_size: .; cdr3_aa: CASRPSPEGGGRFF; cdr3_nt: TGTGCCAGCAGACCGTCTCCAGAGGGGGGGGGCCGGTTCTTC
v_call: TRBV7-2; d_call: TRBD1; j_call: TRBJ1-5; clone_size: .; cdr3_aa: CASTLLSGTGDQPQHF; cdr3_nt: TGTGCCAGCACCTTACTCTCCGGGACAGGGGACCAGCCCCAGCATTTT
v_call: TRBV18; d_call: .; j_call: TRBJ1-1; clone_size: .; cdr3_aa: CASSRKGTEAFF; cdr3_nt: TGTGCCAGCTCTCGCAAGGGGACTGAAGCTTTCTTT
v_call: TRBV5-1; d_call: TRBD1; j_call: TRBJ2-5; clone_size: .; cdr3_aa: CASSFGTAGQETQYF; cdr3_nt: TGCGCCAGCAGCTTCGGGACAGCCGGTCAAGAGACCCAGTACTTC
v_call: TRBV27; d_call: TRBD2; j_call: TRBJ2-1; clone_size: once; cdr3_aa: CASSSGTSGFNEQFF; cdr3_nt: TGTGCCAGCAGTTCCGGGACTAGCGGATTCAATGAGCAGTTCTTC
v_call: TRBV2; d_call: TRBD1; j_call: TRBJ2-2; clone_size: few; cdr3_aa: CASSRQGGETGELFF; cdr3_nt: TGTGCCAGCAGCCGACAGGGTGGCGAGACCGGGGAGCTGTTTTTT
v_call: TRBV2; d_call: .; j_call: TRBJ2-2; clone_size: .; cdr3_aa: CASRQVRNTGELFF; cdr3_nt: TGTGCCAGTCGACAGGTCAGAAACACCGGGGAGCTGTTTTTT
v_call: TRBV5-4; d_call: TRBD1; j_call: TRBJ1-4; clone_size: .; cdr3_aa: CASSIRDRNEKLFF; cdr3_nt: TGTGCCAGCAGCATCCGGGACAGGAATGAAAAACTGTTTTTT
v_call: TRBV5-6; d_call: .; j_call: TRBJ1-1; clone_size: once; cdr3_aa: CASLLRGNTEAFF; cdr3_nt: TGTGCCAGTTTGTTGAGAGGGAACACTGAAGCTTTCTTT
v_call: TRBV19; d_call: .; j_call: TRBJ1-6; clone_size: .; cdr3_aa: CASSIGGRGYNSPLHF; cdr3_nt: TGTGCCAGTAGTATCGGGGGCAGAGGGTATAATTCACCCCTCCACTTT
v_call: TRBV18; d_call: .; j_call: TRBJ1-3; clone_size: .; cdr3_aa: CASSPPLLSGNTIYF; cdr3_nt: TGTGCCAGCTCACCACCATTGCTTTCTGGAAACACCATATATTTT
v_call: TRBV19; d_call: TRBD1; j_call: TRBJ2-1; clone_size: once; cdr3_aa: CASTLGPQGANEQFF; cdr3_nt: TGTGCCAGTACCCTAGGCCCACAGGGGGCGAATGAGCAGTTCTTC
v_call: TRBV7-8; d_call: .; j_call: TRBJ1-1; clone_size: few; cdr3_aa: CASSLMTGAEAFF; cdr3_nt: TGTGCCAGCAGCTTAATGACAGGTGCAGAAGCTTTCTTT
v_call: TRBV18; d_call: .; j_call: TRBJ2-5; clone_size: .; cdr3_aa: CASSPPSREETQYF; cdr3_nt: TGTGCCAGCTCACCACCGAGCAGGGAAGAGACCCAGTACTTC
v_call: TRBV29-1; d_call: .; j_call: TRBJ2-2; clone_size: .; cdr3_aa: CSVEQYTGELFF; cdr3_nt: TGCAGCGTTGAGCAGTACACCGGGGAGCTGTTTTTT
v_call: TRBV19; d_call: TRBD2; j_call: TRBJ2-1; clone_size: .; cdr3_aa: CASSIVRLAGRDNEQFF; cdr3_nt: TGTGCCAGTAGTATAGTTCGGCTAGCGGGACGAGACAATGAGCAGTTCTTC
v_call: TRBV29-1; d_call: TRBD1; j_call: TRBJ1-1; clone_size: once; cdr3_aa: CSGSTGGPITEAFF; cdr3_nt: TGCAGCGGAAGTACAGGGGGCCCTATCACTGAAGCTTTCTTT
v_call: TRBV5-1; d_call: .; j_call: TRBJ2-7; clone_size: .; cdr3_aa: CASSYTPLETYEQYF; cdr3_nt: TGCGCCAGCAGCTATACACCTCTGGAGACCTACGAGCAGTACTTC
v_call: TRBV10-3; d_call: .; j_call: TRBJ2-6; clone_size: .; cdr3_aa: CANARGPGGGANVLTF; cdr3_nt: TGTGCCAACGCACGGGGGCCTGGAGGTGGGGCCAACGTCCTGACTTTC
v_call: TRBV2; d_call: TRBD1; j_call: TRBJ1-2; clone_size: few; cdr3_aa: CASKTGNYGYTF; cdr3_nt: TGTGCCAGCAAGACAGGGAACTATGGCTACACCTTC
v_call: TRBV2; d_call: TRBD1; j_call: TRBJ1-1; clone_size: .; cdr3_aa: CASSADRTTEAFF; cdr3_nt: TGTGCCAGCAGTGCGGACAGGACAACTGAAGCTTTCTTT
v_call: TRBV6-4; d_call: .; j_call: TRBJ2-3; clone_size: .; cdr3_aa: CASSDSGGGTDTQYF; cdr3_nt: TGTGCCAGCAGTGACTCCGGGGGTGGCACAGATACGCAGTATTTT
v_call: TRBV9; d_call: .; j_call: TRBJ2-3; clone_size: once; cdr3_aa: CASSANHQTGEAHTQYF; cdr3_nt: TGTGCCAGCAGCGCAAACCACCAGACCGGTGAGGCGCATACGCAGTATTTT
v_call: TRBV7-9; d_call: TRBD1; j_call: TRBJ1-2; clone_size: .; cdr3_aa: CASSQGQGLSGYTF; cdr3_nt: TGTGCCAGCAGCCAGGGACAGGGGTTGAGTGGCTACACCTTC
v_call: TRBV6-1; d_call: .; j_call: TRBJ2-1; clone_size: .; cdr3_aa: CASSEGVVPNEQFF; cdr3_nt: TGTGCCAGCAGTGAAGGGGTAGTCCCCAATGAGCAGTTCTTC
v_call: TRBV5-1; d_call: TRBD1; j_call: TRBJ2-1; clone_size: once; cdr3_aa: CASSNQGAEYNEQFF; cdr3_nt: TGCGCCAGCAGCAATCAGGGGGCGGAATACAATGAGCAGTTCTTC
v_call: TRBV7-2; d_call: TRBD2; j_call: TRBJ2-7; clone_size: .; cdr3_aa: CASSLPGLLSGQYF; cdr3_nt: TGTGCCAGCAGCTTACCGGGACTATTAAGCGGGCAGTACTTC